This T cell receptor beta chain emerged from a study of OX40 agonist ivuxolimab in advanced cancers. Study-wide background: Ivuxolimab is a fully human IgG2 antibody that activates OX40 (CD134). Having had anti-PD-1, anti-PD-L1 or anti-CTLA-4 therapy before was allowed, and over 35% had some.

Whole-study results and caveats: Part of the nonresponder group also had normalized T-cell clonal expansion that was low.

As to this clone: Its specificity is not known.

The CDR3 length is 13 residues. Trimming removed 3 bases at V and 5 bases at J, with 8 bases between. In germline, CDR1 is MNHEY, CDR2 SMNVEV (reference sequence). Here immunoSEQ multiplex PCR was the method, and the copy in TCRdb shows in-frame clones only, minus some. Counted here are 20,000 to 25,000 clones, 80% to 90% occurring once; the ten biggest clones make up 11% to 15%. Source: CD4+ or CD8+ T cells sorted from blood, taken in a trial of the OX40 agonist ivuxolimab. The chain employs TRBV27 and TRBJ1-5; D remains unclear. The clonotype originates from an adult with an advanced solid tumor such as melanoma, head and neck, liver or kidney cancer. The DNA for the CDR3 is TGTGCCAGCAGTTTGGGCCCACATCAGCCCCAGCATTTT. Translating gives CASSLGPHQPQHF.